The next 18 T cell receptor beta chains were all read from a single sample in a study of response to subunit inactivated influenza vaccine. TCRdb redid the calling of the RT-PCR reads with MiXCR, one entry per CDR3 protein. This sample has 430,000 or so distinct CDR3 sequences, with approximately 11% found just once. The sample here was PBMCs from blood, taken about 40 days after vaccination. All receptors derive from a man aged 45-65 years who received an inactivated influenza vaccine.

This chain joins TRBV20-1 and TRBJ2-4, with D possibly called TRBD1 or TRBD2 (5 bases each). Per the germline V gene, CDR1 is DFQATT and CDR2 is SNEGSKA (reference sequence). This CDR3 has 12 amino acids. CDR3 nucleotides: TGCATTGCAGGCAGGGCGGGAAACATTCAGTACTTC. Its protein is CIAGRAGNIQYF.

This clonotype was counted at least ten times. This chain links TRBV24-1 with TRBJ2-1; possibly TRBD2 for D (7 bases). CDR3 length: 16 amino acids. V was trimmed by 3 bases and J by 4 bases, leaving 15 bases between them. Germline-derived CDR1 and CDR2 are KGHDR and SFDVKD. CDR3 bases: TGTGCCACCAGTGATCCCGGGAGGAGGGGGTACAATGAGCAGTTCTTC. Protein: CATSDPGRRGYNEQFF.

This clonotype appeared a few times. V gene TRBV5-1 combines with J gene TRBJ2-7; 8 bases are a match to TRBD2. V lost 0 bases to trimming and J lost 5 bases; unmatched junction nucleotides: 7. This CDR3 has 15 amino acids. Germline V gives CDR1 SGHRS, CDR2 YFSETQ. CDR3 in DNA: TGCGCCAGCAGCTTGGACCAGCGGGAGTTAGACGAGCAGTACTTC. Its translation is CASSLDQRELDEQYF.

The chain links TRBV13 to TRBJ1-4; possible D gene TRBD1, 5 bases. Germline V gives CDR1 PRHDT, CDR2 FYEKMQ (reference sequence). The V end lost 3 bases, the J end lost 9 bases, and 14 bases lay between the germline ends. This CDR3 has 14 residues. CDR3 in DNA: TGTGCCAGCAGCTTTGGGGGGGATTTACAAAAACTGTTTTTT. Translated: CASSFGGDLQKLFF.

In its sample, this clonotype was seen a few times. The rearrangement uses TRBV7-9 and TRBJ2-3; 10 nucleotides line up with TRBD1. Germline V gene lookup returns CDR1 SEHNR and CDR2 FQNEAQ (reference sequence). V lost 6 bases, J lost 0 bases, and 6 bases stayed unmatched. This CDR3 region has 16 residues. The CDR3 DNA is TGTGCCAGCAGTCAGGGGACAGGGGAAAGCACAGATACGCAGTATTTT. Its protein product is CASSQGTGESTDTQYF.

The gene calls are TRBV28 and TRBJ1-6; D gene unclear. This CDR3 region has 14 residues. Germline CDR1 is MDHEN and CDR2 is SYDVKM. The V and J ends lost 5 bases and 14 bases respectively, with 19 bases between them. CDR3 in DNA: TGTGCCAGCAGTCCACACGGGGAATTTTCGTCCCTCCACTTT. Translated: CASSPHGEFSSLHF.

The chain carries TRBV24-1 and TRBJ2-1; 8 bases are shared with TRBD2. The CDR3 runs to 16 residues. The germline V gene encodes CDR1 KGHDR and CDR2 SFDVKD. The J segment lost 2 bases and the V segment lost 3 bases, leaving 5 bases of the junction unmatched. The CDR3: CATSDSSGTTYNEQFF. CDR3 DNA: TGTGCCACCAGTGATAGTAGCGGGACAACCTACAATGAGCAGTTCTTC.

This clonotype was detected many times. The chain is built from TRBV29-1 and TRBJ2-7; D is perhaps TRBD1 (6 bases). Germline V gene sequence: CDR1 SQVTM, CDR2 ANQGSEA. The CDR3 length is 15 residues. The germline V and J ends were trimmed by 0 bases and 6 bases, with 18 bases remaining between them. The DNA for the CDR3 is TGCAGCGTTGAAGATTGGGCAGGGGTTTCTGGCGAGCAGTACTTC. It is translated as CSVEDWAGVSGEQYF.

This clonotype was counted at least ten times. The chain links TRBV6-1 to TRBJ1-2, with D tentatively TRBD1 (6 bases). The CDR3 loop spans 15 amino acids. Germline V gives CDR1 MNHNS, CDR2 SASEGT. The germline V and J ends were trimmed by 6 bases and 4 bases, with 18 bases remaining between them. The CDR3 is CASSMGRQDRYGYTF. DNA of the CDR3: TGTGCCAGCAGCATGGGCCGACAGGACCGCTATGGCTACACCTTC.

In its sample, this clonotype was seen a few times. The gene calls are TRBV20-1 and TRBJ2-7; the match to TRBD2 covers 8 bases. This CDR3 has 14 amino acids. The germline V gene encodes CDR1 DFQATT and CDR2 SNEGSKA (reference sequence). V lost 6 bases to trimming and J lost 3 bases; unmatched junction nucleotides: 10. CDR3: CSAKIAGLDYEQYF. The CDR3 DNA follows: TGCAGTGCGAAAATAGCGGGGCTGGACTACGAGCAGTACTTC.

This clonotype appeared a few times. This rearrangement joins TRBV28 to TRBJ2-7; 10 positions match TRBD1. The trim removed 6 bases at V and 4 bases at J, leaving 12 bases unmatched. The CDR3 has 16 amino acids. CDR1 is MDHEN, CDR2 SYDVKM, per germline. The CDR3 sequence is CASSRLPGQGKYEQYF. The CDR3, as DNA: TGTGCCAGCAGCCGACTGCCGGGACAGGGGAAATACGAGCAGTACTTC.

This clonotype appeared many times. V gene TRBV24-1 combines with J gene TRBJ2-1, with 9 nucleotides matching TRBD2. Germline values: CDR1 KGHDR, CDR2 SFDVKD. The ends lost 4 bases at V and 0 bases at J; junction bases unmatched: 12. CDR3 length equals 19 residues. Written as DNA, the CDR3 is TGTGCCACCAGTGAATTCCCGGGACTAGCTTCCGTCTCCTACAATGAGCAGTTCTTC. It encodes CATSEFPGLASVSYNEQFF.

This clonotype appeared many times. The rearrangement uses TRBV29-1 and TRBJ2-1; TRBD2 aligns across 8 bases. This CDR3 has 16 residues. Germline V gene sequence: CDR1 SQVTM, CDR2 ANQGSEA. J gave up 3 bases and V 3 bases, and 10 bases lay outside the gene matches. CDR3 in DNA: TGCAGCGTTGAGCCTAGTCTAGCGGGCAGCTACAATGAGCAGTTCTTC. Translating gives CSVEPSLAGSYNEQFF.

This clonotype has just a few counts. The chain links TRBV2 to TRBJ1-5; D is possibly TRBD1 (5 bases). V was trimmed by 8 bases and J by 5 bases, leaving 7 bases between them. Germline V gene sequence: CDR1 SNHLY, CDR2 FYNNEI. The CDR3 sequence is 11 residues long. The CDR3 sequence is CASGGYQPQHF. For the CDR3, the DNA is TGTGCCAGCGGGGGATATCAGCCCCAGCATTTT.

This clonotype was seen many times. The chain joins TRBV7-8 to TRBJ2-3; TRBD2 matches at 11 bases. This CDR3 has 14 residues. Germline V gene sequence: CDR1 SGHVS, CDR2 FQNEAQ. V shed 5 bases and J 6 bases; nucleotides not matched to a gene: 4. CDR3 nucleotides: TGTGCCAGCAGCCGACTAGCGGGGAAGGATACGCAGTATTTT. Amino acid sequence: CASSRLAGKDTQYF.

This clonotype has a handful of counts. This chain links TRBV7-2 with TRBJ1-2, with 9 bases aligning to TRBD1. The CDR3 is 15 amino acids. CDR1 and CDR2 (germline): SGHTA, FQGNSA. The V gene end was trimmed by 0 bases and the J gene end by 5 bases; junction bases not matched to a gene: 4. The CDR3 loop reads CASSLAGTGSYGYTF. For the CDR3, the DNA is TGTGCCAGCAGCTTAGCCGGGACAGGGTCGTATGGCTACACCTTC.

This sequence joins TRBV7-9 and TRBJ1-5; 8 bases map to TRBD1. The trim removed 2 bases at V and 7 bases at J, leaving 10 bases unmatched. The CDR3 loop spans 16 amino acids. Germline loops: CDR1 SEHNR, CDR2 FQNEAQ (reference sequence). The CDR3 DNA is TGTGCCAGCAGCTTATCTCATGTCAGGGGGCCCCAGCCCCAGCATTTT. Protein product: CASSLSHVRGPQPQHF. The whole variable domain, remainder taken from reference TRBV7-9 and TRBJ1-5, is DTGVSQNPRHKITKRGQNVTFRCDPISEHNRLYWYRQTLGQGPEFLTYFQNEAQLEKSRLLSDRFSAERPKGSFSTLEIQRTEQGDSAMYLCASSLSHVRGPQPQHFGDGTRLSIL.

This clonotype was recorded many times. This chain uses TRBV20-1 with TRBJ2-5, with D possibly being TRBD1 (5 bases). The CDR3 length is 12 residues. Germline loops: CDR1 DFQATT, CDR2 SNEGSKA (reference sequence). Trimming removed 6 bases from V and 5 bases from J, with 13 bases in between. As DNA, the CDR3 is TGCAGTGCGGGGCGGAATTCGGAGACCCAGTACTTC. It codes for CSAGRNSETQYF.